The clone carrying this T cell receptor beta chain was recorded many times. What it binds is unknown. The donor group consisted entirely of healthy Caucasians. The data are from a study of identical twins. Study results and limitations: In zero-insertion analyses, partial confounding could arise from invariant MAIT and iNKT cells. When twins shared out-of-frame alpha sequences, those sequences had excess low generation probability.

Using its own MiXCR run on the 5' RACE reads, TCRdb lists one record per CDR3 protein. The sample holds about 200,000 distinct CDR3 sequences, 8% to 11% seen once. The length of the CDR3 is 14 residues. Material for sequencing was memory T cells sorted from blood. The clonotype originates from a middle-aged man in good health. The rearrangement joins TRBV21-1 to TRBJ2-7; the DNA was not compared with TRBD1, the D call given in the table. TRBV21-1 is flagged as a pseudogene. The DNA for the CDR3 is TGTGCCAGCAGCACCAGGGGGGGGGAATACGAGCAGTACTTC. Amino acid sequence: CASSTRGGEYEQYF.